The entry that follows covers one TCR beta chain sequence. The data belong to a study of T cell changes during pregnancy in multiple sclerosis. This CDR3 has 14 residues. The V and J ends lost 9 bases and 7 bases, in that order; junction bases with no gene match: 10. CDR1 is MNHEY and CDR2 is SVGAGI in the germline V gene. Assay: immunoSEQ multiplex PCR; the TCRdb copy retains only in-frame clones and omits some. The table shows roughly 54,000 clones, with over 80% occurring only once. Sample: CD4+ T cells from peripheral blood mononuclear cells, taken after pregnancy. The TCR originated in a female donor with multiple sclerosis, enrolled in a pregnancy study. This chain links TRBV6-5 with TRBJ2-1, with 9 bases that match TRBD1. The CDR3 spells CARGAGQGNNEQFF. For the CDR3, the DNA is TGTGCCAGGGGCGCGGGACAGGGAAATAATGAGCAGTTCTTC.